Each of the 16 T cell receptor beta chains below was sequenced from the same sample in a study of T cells in Graves' hyperthyroidism and ophthalmopathy. Template material for amplifying TCR beta CDR3 regions consisted of RNA transcripts. Primed by the HTBI set, a first-round RT-PCR was run on the TCR CDR3. TCRdb re-derived calls from the multiplex PCR reads in MiXCR, one entry per CDR3 protein. The data show some 620,000 distinct CDR3 sequences, 15% to 20% seen once. Sequencing input: blood. These receptors all come from a woman aged 25 to 39 with Graves' hyperthyroidism.

In this sample, this clonotype turned up a few times. Its ends do not fully match the called genes, so a read error is possible. V is TRBV3-1 and J is TRBJ2-7; the match to TRBD1 covers 9 bases. Germline V CDR1 and CDR2: LGHDT, YNNKEL (reference sequence). The CDR3 runs to 15 residues. CDR3 loop: CVSSQANRGRDEQYF. CDR3 bases: TGTGTCAGCAGCCAAGCTAACAGGGGGCGCGACGAGCAGTACTTC.

In its sample, this clonotype was seen many times. The chain has TRBV11-2 and TRBJ1-3; a possible D gene is TRBD1 (6 bases). Trimming left V 1 base short and J 7 bases short, with 8 bases between. This CDR3 has 13 amino acids. The germline V gene encodes CDR1 SGHAT and CDR2 FQNNGV. The CDR3 sequence is CASSLGGRNTIYF. CDR3 bases: TGTGCCAGCAGCTTAGGGGGGCGGAACACCATATATTTT.

This clonotype was observed many times. V and J are TRBV7-2 and TRBJ2-5; D is perhaps TRBD2 (6 bases). This CDR3 region has 13 residues. Germline V gene sequence: CDR1 SGHTA, CDR2 FQGNSA. Trimming left V 5 bases short and J 4 bases short, with 11 bases between. DNA for the CDR3: TGTGCCAGCAGCCCCGGGAGCTCAGAGACCCAGTACTTC. Its protein is CASSPGSSETQYF.

In its sample, this clonotype was seen once. The chain combines TRBV20-1 with TRBJ1-6; D is uncertain. From germline, CDR1 is DFQATT and CDR2 SNEGSKA (reference sequence). The V end was cut by 6 bases, the J end by 13 bases, with 19 bases between. This CDR3 region has 13 residues. For the CDR3, the DNA is TGCAGTGCCAAAGACAACCCCCGTTCGCCCCTCCACTTT. Its protein is CSAKDNPRSPLHF.

Concerning this clonotype: The germline gene is not matched at one end of the junction; a read error may be the cause. V is TRBV10-3 and J is TRBJ2-3; no definite D call. Germline CDR1 ENHRY, CDR2 SYGVKD. The CDR3 sequence is 12 residues long. The CDR3 DNA follows: TGTGCCATCAGTGACTTTACAGATGCGCAGTATTTT. This translates into CAISDFTDAQYF.

Ten or more counts support this clonotype. This CDR3 reads CSVEDERERTYNEQFF. In DNA, the CDR3 is TGCAGCGTTGAAGATGAGCGGGAGAGGACCTACAATGAGCAGTTCTTC. This chain uses TRBV29-1 with TRBJ2-1; the match to TRBD2 covers 8 bases. Trimming removed 0 bases from V and 2 bases from J; junction bases left unmatched: 6. This CDR3 spans 16 amino acids. Germline values: CDR1 SQVTM, CDR2 ANQGSEA.

The V call is TRBV7-8, the J call TRBJ2-3; D perhaps matches TRBD2 (6 bases). CDR1 is SGHVS, CDR2 FQNEAQ, per germline. V was clipped by 5 bases and J by 0 bases, with 18 bases between them. The CDR3 has 17 residues. The CDR3 region is CASSPRRVAISTDTQYF. The CDR3 DNA is TGTGCCAGCAGCCCCAGGAGGGTAGCGATTAGCACAGATACGCAGTATTTT.

At least ten counts were recorded for this clonotype. The rearrangement links TRBV12-3 or TRBV12-4 to TRBJ1-1; unclear D gene. V lost 1 base, J lost 8 bases, and 8 bases lay in between. The CDR3 is 12 residues long. In DNA form, the CDR3 reads TGTGCCAGCAGTTTAGAGGAAAGCGAAGCTTTCTTT. Encoded protein: CASSLEESEAFF.

This clonotype was seen repeatedly, ten times or more. CDR3 bases: TGTGCCACCAGCAGAGATAAAGGAGTAGGCACTGAAGCTTTCTTT. As protein: CATSRDKGVGTEAFF. This chain links TRBV15 with TRBJ1-1; D remains unclear. Germline V CDR1 and CDR2: LNHNV, YYDKDF (reference sequence). There are 15 residues in the CDR3. Trimming removed 0 bases at V and 4 bases at J, with 12 bases between.

This clonotype was seen many times. The genes are TRBV6-2 or TRBV6-3 and TRBJ2-7, with D maybe TRBD2 (5 bases). Per the germline V gene, CDR1 is MNHEY and CDR2 is SVGEGT. V was cut by 0 bases and J by 1 base, with 10 bases left in between. CDR3 length: 15 amino acids. The CDR3 sequence is CASSYSPGRSYEQYF. CDR3 sequence (DNA): TGTGCCAGCAGTTACTCCCCGGGGAGATCCTACGAGCAGTACTTC.

This clonotype came up a few times. This sequence joins TRBV20-1 and TRBJ2-7; D gene ambiguous. The germline V gene encodes CDR1 DFQATT and CDR2 SNEGSKA (reference sequence). CDR3 length: 11 residues. V lost 5 bases and J 3 bases, leaving 8 bases between the germline ends. The DNA for the CDR3 is TGCAGTGCTCGGCCTCTCTACGAGCAGTACTTC. Amino acid sequence: CSARPLYEQYF.

This clonotype was seen ten or more times. This chain uses TRBV12-3 or TRBV12-4 with TRBJ2-3; D call uncertain. The CDR3 is 14 amino acids. V dropped 4 bases and J dropped 11 bases, with 19 bases sitting between them. The CDR3 DNA sequence: TGTGCCAGCAGTTCATCGCTTGACCCGACCAGGCAGTATTTT. Amino acids: CASSSSLDPTRQYF.

This clonotype showed up many times. V usage is TRBV9 and J usage is TRBJ2-5; tentatively, D is TRBD1 (6 bases). The CDR3 length is 13 residues. Trimming left V 4 bases short and J 4 bases short, with 11 bases between. CDR1 is SGDLS, CDR2 YYNGEE, per germline. The CDR3 loop reads CASSPQGVETQYF. CDR3 coding DNA: TGTGCCAGCAGCCCACAGGGCGTAGAGACCCAGTACTTC.

This rearrangement joins TRBV19 to TRBJ1-2, with 7 bases fitting TRBD1. V was clipped by 5 bases and J by 4 bases; unmatched bases: 10. CDR3 size: 15 residues. Germline V CDR1 and CDR2: LNHDA, SQIVND (reference sequence). The DNA for the CDR3 is TGTGCCAGTAGTCTCCGCCAAGGACAGGCCTATGGCTACACCTTC. It is translated as CASSLRQGQAYGYTF.

This clonotype has ten or more counts. This chain joins TRBV6-2 or TRBV6-3 and TRBJ2-3, with TRBD2 matching 11 bases. The CDR3 is made up of 13 amino acids. The V segment lost 8 bases and the J segment 9 bases; nucleotides outside the gene matches: 7. The germline V gene encodes CDR1 MNHEY and CDR2 SVGEGT. This CDR3 is CASGSIAGGTQYF. CDR3 bases: TGTGCCAGCGGTTCCATAGCGGGAGGGACGCAGTATTTT.

In this sample, this clonotype turned up many times. The CDR3 nucleotides are TGCAGTGCTAGAGAGAGGGAGGGACAGGGATTCTCTGAAGCTTTCTTT. Translated, it gives CSAREREGQGFSEAFF. The rearrangement links TRBV20-1 to TRBJ1-1; the match to TRBD1 covers 9 bases. This CDR3 comprises 16 residues. Trimming took 0 bases from V and 6 from J; bases not matched to a gene: 11. CDR1 is DFQATT, CDR2 SNEGSKA, per germline (reference sequence).